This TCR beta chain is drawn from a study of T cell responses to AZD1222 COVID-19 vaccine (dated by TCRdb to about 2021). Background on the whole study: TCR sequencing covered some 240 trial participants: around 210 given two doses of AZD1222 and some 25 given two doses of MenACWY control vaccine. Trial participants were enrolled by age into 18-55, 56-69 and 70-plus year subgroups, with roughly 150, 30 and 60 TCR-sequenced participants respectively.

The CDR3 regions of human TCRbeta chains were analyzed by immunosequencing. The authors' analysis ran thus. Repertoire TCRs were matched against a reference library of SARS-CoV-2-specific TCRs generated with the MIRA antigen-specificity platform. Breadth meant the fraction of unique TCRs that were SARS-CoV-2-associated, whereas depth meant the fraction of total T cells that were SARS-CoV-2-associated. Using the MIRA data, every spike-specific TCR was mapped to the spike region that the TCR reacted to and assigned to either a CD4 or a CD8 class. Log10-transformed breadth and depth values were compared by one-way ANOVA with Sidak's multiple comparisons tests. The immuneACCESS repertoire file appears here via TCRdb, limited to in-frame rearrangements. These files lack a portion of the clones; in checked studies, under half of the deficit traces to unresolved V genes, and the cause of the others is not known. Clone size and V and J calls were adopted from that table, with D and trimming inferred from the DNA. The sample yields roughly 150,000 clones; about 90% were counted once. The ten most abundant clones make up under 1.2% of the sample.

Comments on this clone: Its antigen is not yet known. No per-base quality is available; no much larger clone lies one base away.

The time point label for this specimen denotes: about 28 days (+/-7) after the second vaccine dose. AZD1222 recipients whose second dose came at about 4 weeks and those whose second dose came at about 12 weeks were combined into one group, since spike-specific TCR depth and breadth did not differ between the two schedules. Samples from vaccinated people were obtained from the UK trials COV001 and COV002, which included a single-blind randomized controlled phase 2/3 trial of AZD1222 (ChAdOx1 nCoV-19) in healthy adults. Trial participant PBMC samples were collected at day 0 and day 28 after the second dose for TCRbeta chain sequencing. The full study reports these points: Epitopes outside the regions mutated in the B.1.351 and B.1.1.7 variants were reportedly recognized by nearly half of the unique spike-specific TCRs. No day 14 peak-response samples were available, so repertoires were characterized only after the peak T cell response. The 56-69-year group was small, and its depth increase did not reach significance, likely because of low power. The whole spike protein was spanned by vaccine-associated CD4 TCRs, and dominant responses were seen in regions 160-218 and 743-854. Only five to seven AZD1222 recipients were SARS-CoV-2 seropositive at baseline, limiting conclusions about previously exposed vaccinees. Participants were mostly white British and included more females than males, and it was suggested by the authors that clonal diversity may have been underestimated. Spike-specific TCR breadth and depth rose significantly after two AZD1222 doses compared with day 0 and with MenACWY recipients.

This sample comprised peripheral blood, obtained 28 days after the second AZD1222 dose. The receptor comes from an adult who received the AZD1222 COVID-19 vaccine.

The CDR3 protein sequence reads: CAWRQGAASHQPQHF. The sequenced DNA is TGTGCCTGGAGGCAGGGGGCGGCAAGCCATCAGCCCCAGCATTTT. The sequence links TRBV30 to TRBJ1-5; 8 bases in the junction line up with TRBD1. According to the germline V gene (reference sequence), CDR1 reads GTSNPN and CDR2 reads SVGIG. Here V drops 3 bases and J drops 5 bases, and the junction holds 9 bases not matched to any gene. The CDR3 runs 15 residues from the cysteine to the phenylalanine. The read is trimmed to its CDR3 DNA, 45 bases read in frame from base 1.